The rows below give T cell receptor beta chains drawn from one sample of a study of CD8+ T cells in alopecia areata. TCRdb keeps only in-frame clones here, not all; method: immunoSEQ multiplex PCR. The profile covers some 220,000 clones, with more than 45% appearing a single time and 1.6% taken by the ten largest. This sample comprised CD4+ T cells sorted from blood, obtained at week 4, from a patient treated with tofacitinib. These receptors were collected from a human donor with alopecia areata. Each CDR3 is given with its conserved first and last residue. The order of the fields is D gene, clone size, J gene, V gene, CDR3 DNA, CDR3 protein. D genes are given only for firm matches. The size entry is marked missing in some rows and otherwise reads once, few, many or a size class.

.,few,TRBJ2-1,TRBV7-2,TGTGCCAGCAGTGCGGTCTTTGATGAGCAGTTCTTC,CASSAVFDEQFF
.,.,TRBJ1-1,TRBV5-1,TGCGCCAGCAGCTTGACCTCCAGGGAGCCCGGAGCTTTCTTT,CASSLTSREPGAFF
.,.,TRBJ1-2,TRBV30,TGTGCCTGGAGCCCAAACCGGGGGGGAGCTAACTATGGCTACACCTTC,CAWSPNRGGANYGYTF
.,.,TRBJ1-2,TRBV15,TGTGCCACCAGCAGCGGGACATCCAAGAACTATGGCTACACCTTC,CATSSGTSKNYGYTF
.,.,TRBJ1-1,TRBV30,TGTGCCTGGAGTGAAGGGCAGGGGAGCACTGAAGCTTTCTTT,CAWSEGQGSTEAFF
TRBD1,.,TRBJ2-5,TRBV2,TGTGCCAGCAGTGACGGGACAGGGAAAGAGACCCAGTACTTC,CASSDGTGKETQYF
.,.,TRBJ2-7,TRBV11-2,TGTGCCAGCAGCATCCGGCCTAGCTCCTACGAGCAGTACTTC,CASSIRPSSYEQYF
.,.,TRBJ1-4,TRBV6-5,TGTGCCAGCGGAGACAGGCTTAATGAAAAACTGTTTTTT,CASGDRLNEKLFF
.,.,TRBJ2-5,TRBV7-2,TGTGCCAGCAGCTTTCTGGGGGGAGCCCAGTACTTC,CASSFLGGAQYF
.,few,TRBJ2-2,TRBV29-1,TGCAGCGGTGAAGGGTGGGCCGGGGAGCTGTTTTTT,CSGEGWAGELFF
.,.,TRBJ2-5,TRBV13,TGTGCCAGCAGCTTACGCAGGGAAGAGACCCAGTACTTC,CASSLRREETQYF
.,.,TRBJ1-5,TRBV7-8,TGTGCCAGCAGTCTTCAAGGGGTCCCTAATCAGCCCCAGCATTTT,CASSLQGVPNQPQHF
TRBD2,.,TRBJ2-5,TRBV5-1,TGCGCCAGCAGCTTGAGCGGGGGGAACCAAGAGACCCAGTACTTC,CASSLSGGNQETQYF
.,.,TRBJ1-1,TRBV10-2,TGCGCCTGTACCCTTGCAGGGCCGAACACTGAAGCTTTCTTT,CACTLAGPNTEAFF
.,once,TRBJ2-7,TRBV6-1,TGTGCCAGCAGTGAAGCGCATCGTGAGCAGTACTTC,CASSEAHREQYF
.,.,TRBJ2-7,TRBV11-2,TGTGCCAGCAGCCTCGGACGGGAGTACGAGCAGTACTTC,CASSLGREYEQYF
TRBD1,.,TRBJ1-6,TRBV30,TGTGCCTGGTTGGACAGGGGAAATTCACCCCTCCACTTT,CAWLDRGNSPLHF
TRBD2,.,TRBJ2-1,TRBV29-1,TGCAGCGTTGCAACTAGCGGGAGAAATGAGCAGTTCTTC,CSVATSGRNEQFF
.,.,TRBJ1-1,TRBV6-1,TGTGCCAGCAGTGTCGGCCCAACGAACACTGAAGCTTTCTTT,CASSVGPTNTEAFF
TRBD1,few,TRBJ2-2,TRBV7-8,TGTGCCAGCAGCATGGGACAGTTCACCGGGGAGCTGTTTTTT,CASSMGQFTGELFF
TRBD1,.,TRBJ2-5,TRBV12-5,TGTGCTAGTGGCAGGGACAGGCGACAAGAGACCCAGTACTTC,CASGRDRRQETQYF
.,.,TRBJ2-3,TRBV5-4,TGTGCCAGCAGCTTGACCGCCGCGGGGATGCAGTATTTT,CASSLTAAGMQYF
TRBD2,few,TRBJ2-1,TRBV19,TGTGCCAGTAGTTCCCCCCGGGACTATTCGAACTACAATGAGCAGTTCTTC,CASSSPRDYSNYNEQFF
TRBD2,.,TRBJ2-5,TRBV27,TGTGCCAGCAGACGGGGGACTAGCGGGGAGAAGACCCAGTACTTC,CASRRGTSGEKTQYF
.,.,TRBJ2-1,TRBV5-6,TGTGCCAGCAAGCCCCCGACCGGCCGGGGGAACTACAATGAGCAGTTCTTC,CASKPPTGRGNYNEQFF
.,few,TRBJ2-3,TRBV13,TGTGCCAGCAGCTTACGGGACCGTTTCACAGATACGCAGTATTTT,CASSLRDRFTDTQYF
.,.,TRBJ2-7,TRBV29-1,TGCAGCGTTGCTAGAACAGTCAAGACAGACTACGAGCAGTACTTC,CSVARTVKTDYEQYF
TRBD1,few,TRBJ2-1,TRBV25-1,TGTGCCAGCAGCGCTACAGGGGGCGCGAGGAATGAGCAGTTCTTC,CASSATGGARNEQFF
.,.,TRBJ2-1,TRBV20-1,TGCAGTGCCACACCTCTGAATGAGCAGTTCTTC,CSATPLNEQFF
.,.,TRBJ2-1,TRBV18,TGTGCCAGCTCACCAGGGTCCAGACGCAATGAGCAGTTCTTC,CASSPGSRRNEQFF
TRBD2,.,TRBJ2-5,TRBV29-1,TGCAGCGTTGGACGGGGGGAAGAGACCCAGTACTTC,CSVGRGEETQYF
.,.,TRBJ1-1,TRBV29-1,TGCAGCGTTGAAGGGCGGGTAGGCAACACTGAAGCTTTCTTT,CSVEGRVGNTEAFF
.,.,TRBJ2-7,TRBV11-2,TGTGCCAGCAGCTTAACAACAGGGCCTACCTACGAGCAGTACTTC,CASSLTTGPTYEQYF
.,few,TRBJ1-6,TRBV2,TGTGCCAGCAGTGAAATCCGGACCGGGGATTCACCCCTCCACTTT,CASSEIRTGDSPLHF
.,few,TRBJ2-7,TRBV6-5,TGTGCCAGCAGTTACGACGGTGAGCAGTACTTC,CASSYDGEQYF
.,.,TRBJ1-2,TRBV11-2,TGTGCCAGCAGCGAGAGCTATGGCTACACCTTC,CASSESYGYTF
.,many,TRBJ1-5,TRBV5-6,TGTGCCAGCAGCTCAAGGAGACAGCCCCAGCATTTT,CASSSRRQPQHF
.,.,TRBJ2-5,TRBV18,TGTGCCAGCTCACCCGGAGGGACCCCAGGGGAGACCCAGTACTTC,CASSPGGTPGETQYF
.,few,TRBJ1-6,TRBV27,TGTGCCAGCGGTCCCACCCCGGGTATCTATAATTCACCCCTCCACTTT,CASGPTPGIYNSPLHF
.,.,TRBJ2-7,TRBV29-1,TGCAGCGTTGACAGCGGCAGGGCCCCCTACGAGCAGTACTTC,CSVDSGRAPYEQYF
.,.,TRBJ2-4,TRBV29-1,TGCAGCGTTGAAGATCTTAAGGGGACGGCCAAAAACATTCAGTACTTC,CSVEDLKGTAKNIQYF
.,.,TRBJ1-5,TRBV7-8,TGTGCCAGCAGAAATGCCGATCAGCCCCAGCATTTT,CASRNADQPQHF
.,.,TRBJ2-3,TRBV12-5,TGTGCTAGTGCTGAGAGACGCACAGATACGCAGTATTTT,CASAERRTDTQYF
.,few,TRBJ1-2,TRBV4-3,TGCGCCAGCAGCCAGGGGCAGTTGGGTGGCTACACCTTC,CASSQGQLGGYTF
.,.,TRBJ1-1,TRBV30,TGTGCCTGGAGTGGGCGGTATGAAGCTTTCTTT,CAWSGRYEAFF
.,few,TRBJ1-1,TRBV2,TGTGCCAGCTTGGCGAATTATGAAGCTTTCTTT,CASLANYEAFF
.,.,TRBJ2-7,TRBV18,TGTGCCAGCTCAACTAGGTCGGACGACTCCTACGAGCAGTACTTC,CASSTRSDDSYEQYF
TRBD2,.,TRBJ2-1,TRBV10-3,TGTGCCATCACTTCCTTAGCGGGGGGGTCGAATGAGCAGTTCTTC,CAITSLAGGSNEQFF
.,.,TRBJ1-5,TRBV19,TGTGCCAGTAGAGGTTCCAATCAGCCCCAGCATTTT,CASRGSNQPQHF
TRBD1,.,TRBJ1-1,TRBV15,TGTGCCACCAGCAGAGGAGACAGGGTCACGAACACTGAAGCTTTCTTT,CATSRGDRVTNTEAFF
.,few,TRBJ1-6,TRBV14,TGTGCCAGCAGCCCAGGTGGCTCCTATAATTCACCCCTCCACTTT,CASSPGGSYNSPLHF
.,.,TRBJ1-2,TRBV19,TGTGCCAGTAGTATTGGACAGCTAAGCGGCTACACCTTC,CASSIGQLSGYTF